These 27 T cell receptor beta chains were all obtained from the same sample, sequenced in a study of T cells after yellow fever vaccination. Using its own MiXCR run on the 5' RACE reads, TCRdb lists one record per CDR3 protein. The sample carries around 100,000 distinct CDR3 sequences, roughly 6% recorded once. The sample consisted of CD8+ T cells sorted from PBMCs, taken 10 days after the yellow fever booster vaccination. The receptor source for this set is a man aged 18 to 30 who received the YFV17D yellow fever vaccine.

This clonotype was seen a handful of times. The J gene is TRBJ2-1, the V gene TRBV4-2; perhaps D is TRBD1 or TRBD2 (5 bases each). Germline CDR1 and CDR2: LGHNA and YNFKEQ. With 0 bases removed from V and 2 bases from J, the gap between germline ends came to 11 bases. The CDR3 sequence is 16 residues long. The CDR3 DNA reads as TGTGCCAGCAGCCAAGATCCCGGGGCGCCCTACAATGAGCAGTTCTTC. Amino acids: CASSQDPGAPYNEQFF.

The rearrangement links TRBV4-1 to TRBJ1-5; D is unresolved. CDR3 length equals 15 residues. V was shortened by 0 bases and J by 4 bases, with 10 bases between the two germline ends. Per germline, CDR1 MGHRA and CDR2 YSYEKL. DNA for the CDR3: TGCGCCAGCAGCCAAGATTATGGGCTGAATCAGCCCCAGCATTTT. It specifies CASSQDYGLNQPQHF.

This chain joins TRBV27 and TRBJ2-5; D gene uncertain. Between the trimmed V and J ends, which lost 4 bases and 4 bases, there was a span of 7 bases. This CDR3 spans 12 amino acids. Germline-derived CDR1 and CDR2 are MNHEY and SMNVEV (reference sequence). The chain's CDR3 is CASSSSGETQYF. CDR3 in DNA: TGTGCCAGCAGTTCATCGGGAGAGACCCAGTACTTC.

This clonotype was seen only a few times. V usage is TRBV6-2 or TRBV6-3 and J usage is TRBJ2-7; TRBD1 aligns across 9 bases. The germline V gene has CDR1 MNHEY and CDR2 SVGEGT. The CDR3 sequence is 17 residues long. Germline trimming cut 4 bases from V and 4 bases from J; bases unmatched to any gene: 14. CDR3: CASSSPRGGTGWYEQYV. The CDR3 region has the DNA TGTGCCAGCAGTTCCCCCCGAGGCGGGACAGGGTGGTACGAGCAGTACGTC.

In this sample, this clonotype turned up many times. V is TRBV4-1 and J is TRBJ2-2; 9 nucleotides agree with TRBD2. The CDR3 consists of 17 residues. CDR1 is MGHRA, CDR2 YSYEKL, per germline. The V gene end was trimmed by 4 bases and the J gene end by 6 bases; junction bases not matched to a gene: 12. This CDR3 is CASSPTPRGGAAGELFF. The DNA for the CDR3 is TGCGCCAGCAGCCCTACCCCGCGGGGGGGCGCCGCCGGGGAGCTGTTTTTT.

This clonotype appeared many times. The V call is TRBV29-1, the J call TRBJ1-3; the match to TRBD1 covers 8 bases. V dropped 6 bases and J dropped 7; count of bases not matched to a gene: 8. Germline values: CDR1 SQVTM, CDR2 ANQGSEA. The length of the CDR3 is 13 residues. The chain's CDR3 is CSVVTGESNTIYF. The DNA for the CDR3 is TGCAGCGTCGTGACAGGGGAGAGTAACACCATATATTTT.

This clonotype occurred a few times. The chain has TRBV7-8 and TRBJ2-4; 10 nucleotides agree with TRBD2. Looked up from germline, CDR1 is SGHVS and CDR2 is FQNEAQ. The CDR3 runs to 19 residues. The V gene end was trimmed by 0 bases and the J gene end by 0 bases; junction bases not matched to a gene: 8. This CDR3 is CASSLAWTSGELAKNIQYF. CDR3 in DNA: TGTGCCAGCAGCTTAGCGTGGACTAGCGGAGAACTAGCCAAAAACATTCAGTACTTC. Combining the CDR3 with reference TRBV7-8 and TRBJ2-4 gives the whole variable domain GAGVSQSPRYKVAKRGQDVALRCDPISGHVSLFWYQQALGQGPEFLTYFQNEAQLDKSGLPSDRFFAERPEGSVSTLKIQRTQQEDSAVYLCASSLAWTSGELAKNIQYFGAGTRLSVL.

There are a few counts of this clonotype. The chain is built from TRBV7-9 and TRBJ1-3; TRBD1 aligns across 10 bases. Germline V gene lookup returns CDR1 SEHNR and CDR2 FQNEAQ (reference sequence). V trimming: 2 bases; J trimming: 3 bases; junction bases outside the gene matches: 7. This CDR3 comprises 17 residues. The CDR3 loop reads CASSLSGTGVFGNTIYF. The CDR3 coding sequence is TGTGCCAGCAGCTTATCCGGGACAGGGGTTTTTGGAAACACCATATATTTT.

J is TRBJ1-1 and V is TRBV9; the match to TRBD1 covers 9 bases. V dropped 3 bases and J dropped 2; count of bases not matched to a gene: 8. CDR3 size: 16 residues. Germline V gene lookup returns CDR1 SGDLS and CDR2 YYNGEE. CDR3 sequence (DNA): TGTGCCAGCAGCGGGCGGTTGGGACAGGGTAACACTGAAGCTTTCTTT. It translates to CASSGRLGQGNTEAFF.

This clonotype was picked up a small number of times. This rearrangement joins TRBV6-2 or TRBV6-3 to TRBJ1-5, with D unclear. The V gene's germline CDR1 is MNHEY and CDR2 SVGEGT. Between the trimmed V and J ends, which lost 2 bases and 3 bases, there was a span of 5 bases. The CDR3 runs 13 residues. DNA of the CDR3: TGTGCCAGCAGTTACGCCCTCAATCAGCCCCAGCATTTT. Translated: CASSYALNQPQHF.

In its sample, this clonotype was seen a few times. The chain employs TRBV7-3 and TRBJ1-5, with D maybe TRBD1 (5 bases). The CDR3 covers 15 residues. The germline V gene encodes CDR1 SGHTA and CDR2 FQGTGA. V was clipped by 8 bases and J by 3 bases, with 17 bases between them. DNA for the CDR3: TGTGCCAGCCTAGGAGGGACCCGGTCCAATCAGCCCCAGCATTTT. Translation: CASLGGTRSNQPQHF.

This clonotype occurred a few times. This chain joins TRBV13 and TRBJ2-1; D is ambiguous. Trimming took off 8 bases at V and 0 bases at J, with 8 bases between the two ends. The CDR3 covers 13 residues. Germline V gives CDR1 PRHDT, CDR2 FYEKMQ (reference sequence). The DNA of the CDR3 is TGTGCCAGCTCCCCATTCTCCTACAATGAGCAGTTCTTC. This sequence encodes CASSPFSYNEQFF.

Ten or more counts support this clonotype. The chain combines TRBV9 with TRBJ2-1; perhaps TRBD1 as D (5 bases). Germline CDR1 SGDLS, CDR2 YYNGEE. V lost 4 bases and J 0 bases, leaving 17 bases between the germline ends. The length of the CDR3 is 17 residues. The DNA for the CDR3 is TGTGCCAGCAGCCTAACAGGTTACCTCAGCTCCTACAATGAGCAGTTCTTC. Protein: CASSLTGYLSSYNEQFF.

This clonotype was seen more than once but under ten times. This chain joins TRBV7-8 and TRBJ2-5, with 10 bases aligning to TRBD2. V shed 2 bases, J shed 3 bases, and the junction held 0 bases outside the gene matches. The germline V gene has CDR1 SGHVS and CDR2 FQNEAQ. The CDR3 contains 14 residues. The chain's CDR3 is CASSLLAGEETQYF. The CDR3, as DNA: TGTGCCAGCAGCTTACTAGCGGGGGAAGAGACCCAGTACTTC.

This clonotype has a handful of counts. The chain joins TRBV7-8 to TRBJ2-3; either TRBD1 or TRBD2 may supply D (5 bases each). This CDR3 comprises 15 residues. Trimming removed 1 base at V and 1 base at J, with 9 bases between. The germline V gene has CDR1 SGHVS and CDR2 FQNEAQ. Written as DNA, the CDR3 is TGTGCCAGCAGCTTAGGAAGGGGAGGCACAGATACGCAGTATTTT. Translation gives CASSLGRGGTDTQYF.

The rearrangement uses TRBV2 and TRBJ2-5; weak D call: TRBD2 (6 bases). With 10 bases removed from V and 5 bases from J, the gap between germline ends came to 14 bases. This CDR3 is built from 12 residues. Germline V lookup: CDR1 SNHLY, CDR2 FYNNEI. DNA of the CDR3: TGTGCCACTCTGGGACTGGGGGAGACCCAGTACTTC. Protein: CATLGLGETQYF.

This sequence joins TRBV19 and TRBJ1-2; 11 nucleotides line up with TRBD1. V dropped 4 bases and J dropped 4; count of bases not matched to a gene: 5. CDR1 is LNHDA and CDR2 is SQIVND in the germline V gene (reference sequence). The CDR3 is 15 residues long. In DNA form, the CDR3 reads TGTGCCAGTAGTACCATCGGGACAGGGGGCTATGGCTACACCTTC. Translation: CASSTIGTGGYGYTF.

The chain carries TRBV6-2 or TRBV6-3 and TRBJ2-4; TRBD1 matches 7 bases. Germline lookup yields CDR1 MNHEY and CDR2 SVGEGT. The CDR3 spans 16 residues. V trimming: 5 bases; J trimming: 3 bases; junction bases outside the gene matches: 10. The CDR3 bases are TGTGCCAGCAGTCCCGTAGACAGGGTGGTCAAAAACATTCAGTACTTC. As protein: CASSPVDRVVKNIQYF.

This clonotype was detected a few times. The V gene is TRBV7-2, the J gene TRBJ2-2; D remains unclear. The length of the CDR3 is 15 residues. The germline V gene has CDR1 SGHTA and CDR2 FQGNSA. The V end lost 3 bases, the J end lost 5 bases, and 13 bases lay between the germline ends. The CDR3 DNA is TGTGCCAGCAGCTTCCGGACCACCGCGACCGGGGAGCTGTTTTTT. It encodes CASSFRTTATGELFF.

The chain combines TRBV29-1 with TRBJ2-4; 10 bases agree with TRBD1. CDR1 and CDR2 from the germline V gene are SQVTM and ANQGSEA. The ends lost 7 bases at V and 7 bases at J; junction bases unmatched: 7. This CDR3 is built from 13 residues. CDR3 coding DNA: TGCAGCGGCTGGACAGGGGGATGGAACATTCAGTACTTC. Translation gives CSGWTGGWNIQYF.

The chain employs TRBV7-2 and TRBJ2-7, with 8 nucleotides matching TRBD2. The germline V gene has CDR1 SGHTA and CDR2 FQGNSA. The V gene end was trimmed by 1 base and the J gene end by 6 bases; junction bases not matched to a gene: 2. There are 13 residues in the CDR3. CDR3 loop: CASSLGGGREQYV. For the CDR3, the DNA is TGTGCCAGCAGCTTAGGCGGGGGGCGCGAGCAGTACGTC.

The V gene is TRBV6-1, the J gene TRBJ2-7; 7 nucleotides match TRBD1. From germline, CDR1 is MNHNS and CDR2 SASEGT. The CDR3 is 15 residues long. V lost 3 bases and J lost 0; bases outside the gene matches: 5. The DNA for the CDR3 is TGTGCCAGCAGTGACACTGGGGACAGCTCCTACGAGCAGTACTTC. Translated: CASSDTGDSSYEQYF.

This CDR3 reads CASSGVASLEKLFF. In DNA, the CDR3 is TGTGCCAGCAGTGGAGTAGCCTCCCTTGAAAAACTGTTTTTT. This chain connects TRBV7-2 to TRBJ1-4; D is unclear. V lost 6 bases and J 7 bases, leaving 15 bases between the germline ends. The germline V gene encodes CDR1 SGHTA and CDR2 FQGNSA. This CDR3 has 14 residues.

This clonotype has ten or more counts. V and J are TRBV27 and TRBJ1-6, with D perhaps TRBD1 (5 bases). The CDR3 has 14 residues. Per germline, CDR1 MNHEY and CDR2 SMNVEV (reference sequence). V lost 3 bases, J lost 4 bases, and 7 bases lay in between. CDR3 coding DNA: TGTGCCAGCAGTTTGGGGGTTTATAATTCACCCCTCCACTTT. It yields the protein CASSLGVYNSPLHF.

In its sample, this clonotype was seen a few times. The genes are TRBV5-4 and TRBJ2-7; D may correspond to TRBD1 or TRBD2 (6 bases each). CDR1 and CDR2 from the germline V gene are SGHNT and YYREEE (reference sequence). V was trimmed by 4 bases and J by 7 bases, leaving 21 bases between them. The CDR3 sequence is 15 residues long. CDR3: CASSPGGQGKREQYV. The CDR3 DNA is TGTGCCAGCAGCCCCGGGGGCCAGGGTAAGAGGGAGCAGTACGTC.

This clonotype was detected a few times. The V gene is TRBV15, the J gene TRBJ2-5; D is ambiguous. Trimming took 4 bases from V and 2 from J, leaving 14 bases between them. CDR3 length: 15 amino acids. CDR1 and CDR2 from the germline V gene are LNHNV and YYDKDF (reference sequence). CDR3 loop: CATSKRSGWQETQYF. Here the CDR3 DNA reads TGTGCCACCAGCAAAAGGTCCGGCTGGCAAGAGACCCAGTACTTC.

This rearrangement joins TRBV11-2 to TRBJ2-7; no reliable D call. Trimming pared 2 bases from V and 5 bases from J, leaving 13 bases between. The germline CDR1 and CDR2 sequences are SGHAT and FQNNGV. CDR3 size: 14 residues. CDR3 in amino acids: CASSLRQTHHEQYF. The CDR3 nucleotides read TGTGCCAGCAGCTTAAGGCAGACCCACCACGAGCAGTACTTC.